This TCR beta chain was obtained from a study of beta chain features in type 1 diabetes. Study results and limitations: The study found moderately but significantly shorter TCRB CDR3s in all four CD4+ subsets of Type 1 diabetes patients. With patients and controls alike, PCR might favor shorter templates to an equal degree.

Expressed TCRB transcripts got sequenced, as all isolated RNA was reverse transcribed. Reads from naive, central memory and regulatory T cell samples averaged about 3.9 million. The protocol was immunoSEQ multiplex PCR, while the TCRdb copy is restricted to in-frame clones and leaves out a portion. The sample shows 300,000 or so clones, less than 15% of them seen only once. Trimming removed 0 bases at V and 5 bases at J, with 7 bases between. Germline lookup yields CDR1 SGHDN and CDR2 FVKESK. The CDR3 has 13 amino acids. This clone has more than one count but fewer than ten. Its antigen is currently unknown. Blood was drawn once from each donor into heparinised tubes. The draws averaged about 120 mL.

Input material: naive CD4+ T cells from blood. The chain couples TRBV14 to TRBJ2-5; unclear D gene. This TCR was sampled from a woman between 18 and 30 years old with type 1 diabetes. CDR3 nucleotide sequence: TGTGCCAGCAGCCAAGACGCCGGGGAGACCCAGTACTTC. Protein product: CASSQDAGETQYF.